This is a list of T cell receptor beta chains from one sample in a study of human T cells and chemical hapten exposure. One entry per CDR3 protein results from TCRdb running MiXCR on the RACE reads. Of around 76,000 distinct CDR3 sequences detected, roughly 10% appear once; the ten largest clones hold roughly 3.4%. The sample in question was whole blood, obtained in connection with sensitization to the hapten diphenylcyclopropenone (DPC). Source of these receptors: a woman aged 55-69 years with alopecia areata. Some clones in this sample may be carry-over from other donors' samples. CDR3s include the opening cysteine and the closing phenylalanine or tryptophan. The order of the fields is V gene, D gene, clone size, J gene, CDR3 DNA, CDR3 protein. D genes are given only for firm matches. Some rows mark clone size as missing; the rest say once, few, many or name a class of expanded clone.

v_gene: TRBV30; d_gene: TRBD1; abundance: many; j_gene: TRBJ2-4; CDR3nt: TGTGCCTGGAGTGGCGACGACAGGGGGCTTTCCCGAGCCAAAAACATTCAGTACTTC; CDR3aa: CAWSGDDRGLSRAKNIQYF
v_gene: TRBV2; d_gene: NA; abundance: NA; j_gene: TRBJ1-4; CDR3nt: TGTGCCAGCAGATGGACAAGTACTAATGAAAAACTGTTTTTT; CDR3aa: CASRWTSTNEKLFF
v_gene: TRBV12-3/TRBV12-4; d_gene: NA; abundance: few; j_gene: TRBJ1-5; CDR3nt: TGTGCCAGCAGTGACGGACAGCTTGGGGGTCAGCCCCAGCATTTT; CDR3aa: CASSDGQLGGQPQHF
v_gene: TRBV3-1; d_gene: NA; abundance: NA; j_gene: TRBJ2-2; CDR3nt: TGTGCCAGCAGCCAAGTAAGGGGCTTGGGGACCGGGGAGCTGTTTTTT; CDR3aa: CASSQVRGLGTGELFF
v_gene: TRBV19; d_gene: NA; abundance: NA; j_gene: TRBJ2-5; CDR3nt: TGTGCCAGTAGTATCGGGACTCCGGGAGAGGGGACCCAGTACTTC; CDR3aa: CASSIGTPGEGTQYF
v_gene: TRBV7-8; d_gene: NA; abundance: many; j_gene: TRBJ1-2; CDR3nt: TGTGCCAGCAGCTTAGCGGAGGACTCCTTTAACTATGGCTACACCTTC; CDR3aa: CASSLAEDSFNYGYTF
v_gene: TRBV20-1; d_gene: TRBD2; abundance: few; j_gene: TRBJ2-5; CDR3nt: TGCAGTGCTAGACCCCGGGCGGGGGTGAGGGAGGAGACCCAGTACTTC; CDR3aa: CSARPRAGVREETQYF
v_gene: TRBV2; d_gene: NA; abundance: NA; j_gene: TRBJ2-1; CDR3nt: TGTGCCAGCGGGGACTCCCTGTGGGGTGAGCAGTTCTTC; CDR3aa: CASGDSLWGEQFF
v_gene: TRBV11-2; d_gene: NA; abundance: many; j_gene: TRBJ2-5; CDR3nt: TGTGCCAGCAGCTTAGACGAAGAAGAGACCCAGTACTTC; CDR3aa: CASSLDEEETQYF
v_gene: TRBV29-1; d_gene: TRBD1; abundance: many; j_gene: TRBJ1-1; CDR3nt: TGCAGCGGCGGACAGGGCGCTGAAGCTTTCTTT; CDR3aa: CSGGQGAEAFF
v_gene: TRBV20-1; d_gene: NA; abundance: few; j_gene: TRBJ2-3; CDR3nt: TGCAGTGCCGGGGACCAAAACACAGATACGCAGTATTTT; CDR3aa: CSAGDQNTDTQYF
v_gene: TRBV29-1; d_gene: NA; abundance: many; j_gene: TRBJ2-1; CDR3nt: TGCAGCGTTGAAGCAGGGGCGGGTAGGGATGAGCAGTTCTTC; CDR3aa: CSVEAGAGRDEQFF
v_gene: TRBV18; d_gene: NA; abundance: few; j_gene: TRBJ1-2; CDR3nt: TGTGCCAGCTCACCAAGCGACAGGCATGACTATGGCTACACCTTC; CDR3aa: CASSPSDRHDYGYTF
v_gene: TRBV7-8; d_gene: NA; abundance: few; j_gene: TRBJ2-7; CDR3nt: TGTGCCAGCAGCAAACATCTCTCCTACGAGCAGTACTTC; CDR3aa: CASSKHLSYEQYF
v_gene: TRBV7-6; d_gene: TRBD1; abundance: many; j_gene: TRBJ1-1; CDR3nt: TGTGCCAGCAGCCCACAGGGGACTGAAGCTTTCTTT; CDR3aa: CASSPQGTEAFF
v_gene: TRBV20-1; d_gene: NA; abundance: few; j_gene: TRBJ1-2; CDR3nt: TGCAGCGCTCCCGGGCAGAACGCTGGCTACACCTTC; CDR3aa: CSAPGQNAGYTF
v_gene: TRBV7-9; d_gene: NA; abundance: many; j_gene: TRBJ2-2; CDR3nt: TGTGATTCCTCCCCGCAGAACACCGGGGAGCTGTTTTTT; CDR3aa: CDSSPQNTGELFF
v_gene: TRBV12-3/TRBV12-4; d_gene: NA; abundance: many; j_gene: TRBJ2-2; CDR3nt: TGTGCCAGCAGTTCTATTGGGGCAGGCGAACCCCGTTTT; CDR3aa: CASSSIGAGEPRF
v_gene: TRBV4-2; d_gene: TRBD2; abundance: many; j_gene: TRBJ2-7; CDR3nt: TGTGCCAGCAGCCCCTTCTCGAGCGGGAGCTCCTACGAGCAGTACTTC; CDR3aa: CASSPFSSGSSYEQYF
v_gene: TRBV2; d_gene: NA; abundance: many; j_gene: TRBJ2-5; CDR3nt: TGTGCCAGCAGTATAGCCAGGGGCCAAGAGACCCAGTACTTC; CDR3aa: CASSIARGQETQYF
v_gene: TRBV29-1; d_gene: NA; abundance: NA; j_gene: TRBJ1-1; CDR3nt: TGCAGCGTTGACAGGGGGAACACTGAAGCTTTCTTT; CDR3aa: CSVDRGNTEAFF
v_gene: TRBV7-2; d_gene: NA; abundance: many; j_gene: TRBJ2-3; CDR3nt: TGTGCCAGCAGCTTAGGTGTTAACTTGGGCACAGATACGCAGTATTTT; CDR3aa: CASSLGVNLGTDTQYF
v_gene: TRBV7-9; d_gene: NA; abundance: many; j_gene: TRBJ1-2; CDR3nt: TGTGCCAGCAGCTTAACCCCCCCGAGATATGGCTACACCTTC; CDR3aa: CASSLTPPRYGYTF
v_gene: TRBV29-1; d_gene: NA; abundance: many; j_gene: TRBJ2-7; CDR3nt: TGCAGCGTTGGGGAATCCTACGAGCAGTACTTC; CDR3aa: CSVGESYEQYF
v_gene: TRBV7-3; d_gene: NA; abundance: once; j_gene: TRBJ1-1; CDR3nt: TGTGCCAGCAGCTATTGGGAGAGAGCTGAAGCTTTCTTT; CDR3aa: CASSYWERAEAFF
v_gene: TRBV7-9; d_gene: NA; abundance: many; j_gene: TRBJ1-1; CDR3nt: TGTGCCAGCAGCGCCCTACACACTGAAGCTTTCTTT; CDR3aa: CASSALHTEAFF
v_gene: TRBV27; d_gene: TRBD2; abundance: many; j_gene: TRBJ2-1; CDR3nt: TGTGCCAGCACCTGGACTAGCGGGGGGGCGAGGGACAATGAGCAGTTCTTC; CDR3aa: CASTWTSGGARDNEQFF
v_gene: TRBV20-1; d_gene: NA; abundance: NA; j_gene: TRBJ1-1; CDR3nt: TGCAGTGCGCTTCGGGAGGGCACTGAAGCTTTCTTT; CDR3aa: CSALREGTEAFF
v_gene: TRBV18; d_gene: NA; abundance: few; j_gene: TRBJ1-1; CDR3nt: TGTGCCAGCTCACGTCCGGACACTGAAGCTTTCTTT; CDR3aa: CASSRPDTEAFF
v_gene: TRBV18; d_gene: NA; abundance: NA; j_gene: TRBJ1-5; CDR3nt: TGTGCCAGCTCACCAGGTTCCGGTAGCAATCAGCCCCAGCATTTT; CDR3aa: CASSPGSGSNQPQHF
v_gene: TRBV10-3; d_gene: TRBD1; abundance: NA; j_gene: TRBJ1-2; CDR3nt: TGTGCCATCAGTGGAGCCGGGACAGGCTCTTATGGCTACACCTTC; CDR3aa: CAISGAGTGSYGYTF
v_gene: TRBV5-1; d_gene: NA; abundance: NA; j_gene: TRBJ1-1; CDR3nt: TGCGCCAGCAGCTTTCAACCAATCGCTAGAGAAACAGGACCTGAAGCTTTCTTT; CDR3aa: CASSFQPIARETGPEAFF
v_gene: TRBV20-1; d_gene: NA; abundance: NA; j_gene: TRBJ2-1; CDR3nt: TGCAGTGCATCAGAGGAGGGCTTTCGGGGCCCGGAAAGGCGGGAGCAGTTCTTC; CDR3aa: CSASEEGFRGPERREQFF
v_gene: TRBV9; d_gene: NA; abundance: many; j_gene: TRBJ1-2; CDR3nt: TGTGCCAGCAAAGGAGTGGGAACCTATGGCTACACCTTC; CDR3aa: CASKGVGTYGYTF
v_gene: TRBV10-2; d_gene: NA; abundance: NA; j_gene: TRBJ1-3; CDR3nt: TGCGCCAGCAGTGACCGCAACACCAACTCTGGAAACACCATATATTTT; CDR3aa: CASSDRNTNSGNTIYF
v_gene: TRBV20-1; d_gene: TRBD1; abundance: many; j_gene: TRBJ1-5; CDR3nt: TGCAGTGCTAGATTCGGACAGGGGGATCAGCCCCAGCATTTT; CDR3aa: CSARFGQGDQPQHF
v_gene: TRBV20-1; d_gene: NA; abundance: many; j_gene: TRBJ2-5; CDR3nt: TGCAGTGCCGAGCGGATTCAAGAGACCCAGTACTTC; CDR3aa: CSAERIQETQYF
v_gene: TRBV9; d_gene: NA; abundance: NA; j_gene: TRBJ2-1; CDR3nt: TGTGCCAGCAGCGCCGAGGACAGATCCTACAATGAGCAGTTCTTC; CDR3aa: CASSAEDRSYNEQFF
v_gene: TRBV7-9; d_gene: NA; abundance: few; j_gene: TRBJ1-1; CDR3nt: TGTGCCAGCAGCTTAGATCTAGGGGGGCACACTGAAGCTTTCTTT; CDR3aa: CASSLDLGGHTEAFF
v_gene: TRBV19; d_gene: NA; abundance: few; j_gene: TRBJ2-1; CDR3nt: TGTGCCAGTACCCTTAGCGGAGAAGGCTACAATGAGCAGTTCTTC; CDR3aa: CASTLSGEGYNEQFF
v_gene: TRBV7-9; d_gene: NA; abundance: few; j_gene: TRBJ1-2; CDR3nt: TGTGCCAGCAGCTTAGCGGGGGCCGTCTATGGCTACACCTTC; CDR3aa: CASSLAGAVYGYTF
v_gene: TRBV5-1; d_gene: NA; abundance: NA; j_gene: TRBJ1-2; CDR3nt: TGCGCCAGCAGCTTGGGCTCGGCCTACTATGGCTACACCTTC; CDR3aa: CASSLGSAYYGYTF
v_gene: TRBV5-1; d_gene: TRBD1; abundance: once; j_gene: TRBJ1-6; CDR3nt: TGCGCCAGCAGCTTGGAGGGACAGGGCCAGTCACCCCTCCACTTT; CDR3aa: CASSLEGQGQSPLHF
v_gene: TRBV7-6; d_gene: NA; abundance: few; j_gene: TRBJ2-2; CDR3nt: TGTGCCAGCAGCCAACAGGGTCCCGGGGAGCTGTTTTTT; CDR3aa: CASSQQGPGELFF
v_gene: TRBV2; d_gene: TRBD1; abundance: few; j_gene: TRBJ1-2; CDR3nt: TGTGCCAGCAGTGACGACAGGGACTCTTCTGGCTACACCTTC; CDR3aa: CASSDDRDSSGYTF
v_gene: TRBV30; d_gene: TRBD1; abundance: many; j_gene: TRBJ2-3; CDR3nt: TGTGCCTGGAGCGGACCGGGACAGCTCACAGATACGCAGTATTTT; CDR3aa: CAWSGPGQLTDTQYF
v_gene: TRBV5-1; d_gene: TRBD1; abundance: NA; j_gene: TRBJ2-1; CDR3nt: TGCGCCAGCAGCTCTCAGACAGGGAGCACCTACAATGGGCAGTTCTTC; CDR3aa: CASSSQTGSTYNGQFF
v_gene: TRBV3-1; d_gene: NA; abundance: few; j_gene: TRBJ2-5; CDR3nt: TGTGCCAGCTCCGTCGGACCGATAGCAGAGACCCAGTACTTC; CDR3aa: CASSVGPIAETQYF
v_gene: TRBV5-1; d_gene: TRBD2; abundance: many; j_gene: TRBJ2-1; CDR3nt: TGCGCCAGCAGCTTGGTCTATAGCGGGGGAGCTCGTGTCCTAGTGGGCTACAATGAGCAGTTCTTC; CDR3aa: CASSLVYSGGARVLVGYNEQFF
v_gene: TRBV20-1; d_gene: TRBD1; abundance: few; j_gene: TRBJ2-2; CDR3nt: TGCAGTGCTACCTGGACAGGGGGCACCGGGGAGCTGTTTTTT; CDR3aa: CSATWTGGTGELFF
v_gene: TRBV27; d_gene: NA; abundance: once; j_gene: TRBJ2-3; CDR3nt: TGTGCCAGCAGTTTAGTGGGGCCCAGCACAGATACGCAGTATTTT; CDR3aa: CASSLVGPSTDTQYF
v_gene: TRBV29-1; d_gene: NA; abundance: many; j_gene: TRBJ1-2; CDR3nt: TGCAGCGTTGAAGCTAACTATGGCTACACCTTC; CDR3aa: CSVEANYGYTF
v_gene: TRBV29-1; d_gene: NA; abundance: NA; j_gene: TRBJ2-1; CDR3nt: TGCAGCGTTGATGGGGTGGGGTACAATGAGCAGTTCTTC; CDR3aa: CSVDGVGYNEQFF
v_gene: TRBV7-2; d_gene: NA; abundance: NA; j_gene: TRBJ1-5; CDR3nt: TGTGCCAGCAGCTTAACTACATATAGCAATCAGCCCCAGCATTTT; CDR3aa: CASSLTTYSNQPQHF